The clone carrying this T cell receptor (beta chain) was detected a few times. No cell sorting was done before RNA was extracted from the tissue. These data originate in a study of tumor and adjacent non-tumor tissue in lung cancer. In the study overall: Aged about 31 to 80 years, patients included 10 men and a handful of women with stage I to III disease.

The germline V gene encodes CDR1 MDHEN and CDR2 SYDVKM. The CDR3 totals 14 residues. V was clipped by 1 base and J by 10 bases, with 11 bases between them. TCRbeta libraries were built with three rounds of nested PCR, modified from ARM-PCR. TCRdb called the multiplex PCR reads again in MiXCR, with one record for every CDR3 protein. The sample yields roughly 150,000 distinct CDR3 sequences, 66% seen once. The sequenced sample was lung tumor tissue. This TCR was sampled from a man between 60 and 75 years old with small cell lung cancer. The chain has TRBV28 and TRBJ1-6; no firm D call. The CDR3 protein is CASSLYVGNSPLHF. The CDR3, as DNA: TGTGCCAGCAGTTTATACGTGGGGAACTCACCCCTCCACTTT.